Given below is one T cell receptor beta chain in context. The data belong to a study of blood T cells in healthy people across ages. This CDR3 is 14 amino acids long. The germline CDR1 and CDR2 sequences are SGHDN and FVKESK. Between the trimmed V and J ends, which lost 1 base and 9 bases, there was a span of 13 bases. The second PCR ran about 6 to 12 cycles with a sample-barcoded 5' primer and J-beta primers. TCRdb called the 5' RACE reads again in MiXCR, with one record for every CDR3 protein. Of roughly 700,000 distinct CDR3 sequences in the sample, around half were seen once. The sequencing sample was made of blood. The clonotype originates from a woman aged 55-69 years in good health. The chain couples TRBV14 to TRBJ2-4; D is unclear. The CDR3 sequence is CASSQVAMKGIQYF. In nucleotides, the CDR3 is TGTGCCAGCAGCCAAGTGGCTATGAAGGGCATTCAGTACTTC.